The table lists the clone carrying this TCR beta chain with a few counts. This record comes from a study of T cells in Graves' hyperthyroidism and ophthalmopathy. V dropped 6 bases and J dropped 4 bases, with 15 bases sitting between them. The CDR3 has 14 amino acids. Germline values: CDR1 MNHNS, CDR2 SASEGT. The TCR beta CDR3 regions underwent amplification using RNA transcripts as the source. HTBI primers drove first-round RT-PCR of the TCR CDR3. TCRdb reprocessed the multiplex PCR reads with MiXCR, giving one entry per CDR3 protein. The top ten hold 50% of the sample, which has a few hundred thousand distinct CDR3 sequences, about 21% seen once.

The specimen sequenced was blood. The gene calls are TRBV6-1 and TRBJ1-2; D may be TRBD1 (6 bases). This receptor was obtained from a woman aged 45-59 years with Graves' hyperthyroidism. CDR3 sequence reads: CASSAGGAVYGYTF. The CDR3 DNA is TGTGCCAGCAGCGCCGGGGGGGCTGTCTATGGCTACACCTTC.